Given below is one T cell receptor beta chain in context. One junction end does not reproduce the germline sequence, and a read error may be involved. The naive CD8 subset, CD45RO-negative cells positively selected for CCR7, excluded terminally differentiated effector memory CD45RA+ cells. Assay: immunoSEQ multiplex PCR; the TCRdb copy retains only in-frame clones and omits some. The sample lists about 2.1 million clones; approximately 94% were seen once. The sample comes from a study of shared clonotypes between healthy human individuals. What was sequenced was naive CD8+ T cells from PBMCs. This clonotype was sampled from a man between 18 and 35 years old in good health. Some clones in this sample may be carry-over from other donors' samples.

CDR3: CASRSVGDWVF. CDR3 nucleotides: TGTGCCAGCAGAAGCGTTGGGGACTGGGTCTTC. V and J are TRBV27 and TRBJ2-1; weak D call: TRBD2 (6 bases). The CDR3 runs to 11 residues. Looked up from germline, CDR1 is MNHEY and CDR2 is SMNVEV (reference sequence).